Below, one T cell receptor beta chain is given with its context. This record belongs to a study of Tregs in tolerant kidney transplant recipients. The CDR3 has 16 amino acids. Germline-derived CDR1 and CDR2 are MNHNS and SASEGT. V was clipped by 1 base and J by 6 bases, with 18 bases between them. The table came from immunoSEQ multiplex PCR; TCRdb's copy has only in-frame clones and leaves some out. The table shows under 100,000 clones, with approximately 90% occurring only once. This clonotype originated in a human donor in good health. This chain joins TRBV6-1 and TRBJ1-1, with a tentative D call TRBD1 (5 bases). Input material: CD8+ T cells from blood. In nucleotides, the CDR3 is TGTGCCAGCAGTGAAGGTAGAAGGGGCCGGAATCCTGAAGCTTTCTTT. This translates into CASSEGRRGRNPEAFF.